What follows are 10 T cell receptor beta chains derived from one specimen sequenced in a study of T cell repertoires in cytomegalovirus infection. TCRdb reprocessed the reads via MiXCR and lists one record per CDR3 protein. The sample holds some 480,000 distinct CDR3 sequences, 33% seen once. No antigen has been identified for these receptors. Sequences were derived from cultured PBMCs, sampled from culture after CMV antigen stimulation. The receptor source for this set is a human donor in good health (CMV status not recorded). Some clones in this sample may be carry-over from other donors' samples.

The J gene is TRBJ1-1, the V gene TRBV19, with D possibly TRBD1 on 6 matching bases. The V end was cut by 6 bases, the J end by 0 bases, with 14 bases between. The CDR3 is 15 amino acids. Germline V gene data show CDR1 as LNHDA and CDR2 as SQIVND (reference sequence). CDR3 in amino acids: CASSLDRSLNTEAFF. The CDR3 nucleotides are TGTGCCAGTAGCCTGGACAGATCTTTGAACACTGAAGCTTTCTTT.

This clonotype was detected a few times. CDR3 loop: CATRGVSNEQFF. The CDR3 region has the DNA TGTGCCACCAGGGGGGTTTCCAATGAGCAGTTCTTC. The rearrangement links TRBV24-1 to TRBJ2-1; D is possibly TRBD1 or TRBD2 (5 bases each). In germline, CDR1 is KGHDR, CDR2 SFDVKD. Trimming shortened V by 7 bases and J by 6 bases, and 9 bases separated the two germline ends. The CDR3 spans 12 residues.

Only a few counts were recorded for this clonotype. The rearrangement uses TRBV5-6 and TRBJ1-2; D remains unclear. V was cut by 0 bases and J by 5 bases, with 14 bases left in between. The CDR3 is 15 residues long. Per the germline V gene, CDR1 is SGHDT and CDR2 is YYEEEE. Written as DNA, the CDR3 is TGTGCCAGCAGCTTGGAGTTATCGGCACGGTATGGCTACACCTTC. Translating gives CASSLELSARYGYTF.

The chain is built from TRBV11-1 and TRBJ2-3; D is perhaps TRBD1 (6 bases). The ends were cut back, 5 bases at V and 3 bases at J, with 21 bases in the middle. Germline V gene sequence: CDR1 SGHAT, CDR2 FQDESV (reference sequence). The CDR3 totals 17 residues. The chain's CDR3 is CASSHPLGGEGTDTQYF. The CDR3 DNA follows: TGTGCCAGCAGCCACCCTTTAGGGGGAGAAGGTACAGATACGCAGTATTTT.

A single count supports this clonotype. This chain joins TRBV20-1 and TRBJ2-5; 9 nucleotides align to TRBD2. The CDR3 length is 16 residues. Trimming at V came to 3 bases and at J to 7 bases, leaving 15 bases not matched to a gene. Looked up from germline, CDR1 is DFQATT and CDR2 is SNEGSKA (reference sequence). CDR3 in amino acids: CSASSSGDAYGVTQYF. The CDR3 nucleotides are TGCAGTGCTAGCTCTAGCGGGGACGCTTATGGGGTGACCCAGTACTTC.

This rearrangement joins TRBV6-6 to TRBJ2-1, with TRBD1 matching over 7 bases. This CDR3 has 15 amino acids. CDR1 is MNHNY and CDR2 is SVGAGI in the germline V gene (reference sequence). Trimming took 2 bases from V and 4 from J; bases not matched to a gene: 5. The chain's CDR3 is CASSYGDSAYNEQFF. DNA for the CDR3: TGTGCCAGCAGTTACGGGGACAGTGCTTACAATGAGCAGTTCTTC.

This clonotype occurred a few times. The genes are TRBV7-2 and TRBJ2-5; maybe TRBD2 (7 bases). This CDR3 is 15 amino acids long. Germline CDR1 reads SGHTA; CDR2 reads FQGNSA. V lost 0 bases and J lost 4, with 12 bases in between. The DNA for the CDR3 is TGTGCCAGCAGCTTAGCGTCGGGGGGCGCAGAGACCCAGTACTTC. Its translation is CASSLASGGAETQYF.

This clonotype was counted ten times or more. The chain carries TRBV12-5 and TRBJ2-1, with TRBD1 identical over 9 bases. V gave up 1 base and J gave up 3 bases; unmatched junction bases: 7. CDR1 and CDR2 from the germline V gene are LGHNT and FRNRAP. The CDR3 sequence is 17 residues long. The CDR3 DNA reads TGTGCTAGTGGTTTGGGGGTCCGACAGGGGGTCTACAATGAGCAGTTCTTC. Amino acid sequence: CASGLGVRQGVYNEQFF.

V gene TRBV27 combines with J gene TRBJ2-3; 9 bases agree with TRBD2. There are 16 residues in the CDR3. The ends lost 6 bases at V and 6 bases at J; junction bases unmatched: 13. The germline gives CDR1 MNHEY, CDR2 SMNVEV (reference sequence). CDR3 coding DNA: TGTGCCAGCAGCCCGGGGGCCGCGGGAGGGCGGGATACGCAGTATTTT. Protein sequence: CASSPGAAGGRDTQYF.

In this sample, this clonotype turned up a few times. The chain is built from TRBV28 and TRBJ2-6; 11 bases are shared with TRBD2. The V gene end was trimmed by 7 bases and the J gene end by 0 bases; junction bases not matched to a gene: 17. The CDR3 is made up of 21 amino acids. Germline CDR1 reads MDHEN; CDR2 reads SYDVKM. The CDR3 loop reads CASTGLPGLADLSSGANVLTF. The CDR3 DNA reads TGTGCCAGCACGGGGCTTCCGGGACTAGCGGACCTAAGCTCTGGGGCCAACGTCCTGACTTTC.